The 32 T cell receptor beta chains presented below share a single source sample, sequenced in a study of molecular identifiers for immune sequencing clone quantification. TCRdb called the PCR reads again in MiXCR, with one record for every CDR3 protein. The data hold 600,000 to 650,000 distinct CDR3 sequences, with around 20% observed a single time. Sequencing was done on a sample of naive CD8+ T cells from blood, with Jurkat cell RNA spiked in. As for subset: FACS-sorted CD8+CD4-CCR7+CD45RA+ naive T cells. These receptors all stem from a human donor in good health. Some libraries in this study had Jurkat cell RNA spiked in.

This clonotype was seen ten or more times. This rearrangement joins TRBV5-4 to TRBJ1-6; unclear D gene. The CDR3 runs to 12 residues. Germline assignment: CDR1 SGHNT and CDR2 YYREEE (reference sequence). Trimming removed 4 bases at V and 8 bases at J, with 7 bases between. CDR3 sequence reads: CASSREDSPLHF. For the CDR3, the DNA is TGTGCCAGCAGCAGAGAGGATTCACCCCTCCACTTT.

Only a few counts were recorded for this clonotype. The gene calls are TRBV7-9 and TRBJ1-1; 9 positions agree with TRBD1. The CDR3 is made up of 16 amino acids. J gave up 6 bases and V 5 bases, and 13 bases lay outside the gene matches. CDR1 is SEHNR, CDR2 FQNEAQ, per germline (reference sequence). CDR3 DNA: TGTGCCAGCAGCCCGGTTAGGACAGGGGTGTTACCTGAAGCTTTCTTT. Residues: CASSPVRTGVLPEAFF.

With regard to this clonotype: Just one base apart from a much larger clone, this may be a read error. J is TRBJ2-7 and V is TRBV3-1, with 7 bases lining up with TRBD1. Germline CDR1 reads LGHDT; CDR2 reads YNNKEL (reference sequence). The length of the CDR3 is 14 residues. The CDR3 loop is CASSQLRQGVERYF. The CDR3 DNA reads as TGTGCCAGCAGCCAGCTGAGACAGGGCGTCGAGCGGTACTTC.

This clonotype was counted many times. The chain combines TRBV12-3 or TRBV12-4 with TRBJ2-7; 8 positions match TRBD1. The CDR3 totals 14 residues. The trim removed 6 bases at V and 7 bases at J, leaving 11 bases unmatched. The DNA of the CDR3 is TGTGCCAGCAGATCGACAGGGGCGAATGAGGAGCAGTACTTC. Translated, it gives CASRSTGANEEQYF.

With respect to this clonotype: A much larger clone differs from this one at a single base, so this may be a read error. The chain is built from TRBV14 and TRBJ2-1; 8 bases align to TRBD2. CDR3 length: 15 residues. The germline gives CDR1 SGHDN, CDR2 FVKESK. For the CDR3, the DNA is TGTGCCGGCAGCCAGGCGGGAGGATTCTTGGGTGAGCAGTTCTTC. This gives the protein CAGSQAGGFLGEQFF.

The chain is built from TRBV30 and TRBJ1-1; D unresolved. V was clipped by 0 bases and J by 0 bases, with 11 bases between them. Looked up from germline, CDR1 is GTSNPN and CDR2 is SVGIG (reference sequence). CDR3 size: 15 residues. CDR3 protein: CAWSVRWQMNTEAFF. In nucleotides, the CDR3 is TGTGCCTGGAGTGTACGGTGGCAAATGAACACTGAAGCTTTCTTT.

This clonotype was observed at least ten times. In DNA, the CDR3 is TGTGCCAGCAGCTTGGCCCCTCAGGAAACCTACGAGCAGTACTTC. Amino acid sequence: CASSLAPQETYEQYF. The chain couples TRBV7-9 to TRBJ2-7; no firm D call. The CDR3 spans 15 residues. CDR1 SEHNR and CDR2 FQNEAQ come from the germline V gene (reference sequence). Deletions cut 3 bases from V and 2 bases from J, with 14 bases between.

The sample holds a few counts of this clonotype. The chain uses TRBV4-3 and TRBJ1-2, with 7 bases identical to TRBD1. This CDR3 contains 13 residues. V trimming: 3 bases; J trimming: 8 bases; junction bases outside the gene matches: 6. CDR1 and CDR2 (germline): LGHNA, YSLEER. The CDR3 here is CASSHTTGRGYTF. CDR3 nucleotide sequence: TGCGCCAGCAGCCATACGACAGGGCGAGGCTACACCTTC.

V usage is TRBV4-3 and J usage is TRBJ2-1; 7 bases are shared with TRBD2. This CDR3 contains 16 residues. Germline CDR1 is LGHNA and CDR2 is YSLEER. Trimming cost V 0 bases and J 6 bases; bases outside gene matches: 8. CDR3 region: CASSQESGGYLNEQFF. The CDR3 coding sequence is TGCGCCAGCAGCCAAGAATCGGGGGGTTATCTCAATGAGCAGTTCTTC.

In its sample, this clonotype was seen many times. The gene calls are TRBV29-1 and TRBJ2-1, with TRBD2 as a possible D gene (5 bases). Germline-derived CDR1 and CDR2 are SQVTM and ANQGSEA. The CDR3 sequence is 15 residues long. V was shortened by 7 bases and J by 3 bases, with 19 bases between the two germline ends. CDR3 protein: CSATLVPGVYNEQFF. The CDR3 nucleotides read TGCAGCGCCACCCTGGTCCCCGGGGTCTACAATGAGCAGTTCTTC.

The sample holds one count of this clonotype. Possible read error: a much larger clone is one base away. V usage is TRBV20-1 and J usage is TRBJ1-2; no reliable D call. CDR1 and CDR2 (germline): DFQATT, SNEGSKA (reference sequence). The CDR3 runs to 14 residues. V lost 6 bases and J 0 bases, leaving 14 bases between the germline ends. Written as DNA, the CDR3 is TGCAGTGCCAAGGACGGCCCAGCTAACTATGGCTACACCTTC. Amino acids: CSAKDGPANYGYTF.

This clonotype has more than one count but fewer than ten. Given a much more abundant clone one base away, this may be a read error. The rearrangement links TRBV4-3 to TRBJ2-3; no clear D gene. The germline CDR1 and CDR2 sequences are LGHNA and YSLEER. V was clipped by 0 bases and J by 0 bases, with 10 bases between them. This CDR3 comprises 16 residues. This CDR3 is CASSQDGAISTDTQYF. The CDR3 bases are TGCGCCAGCAGCCAAGATGGTGCGATAAGCACAGATACGCAGTATTTT.

In this sample, this clonotype turned up a few times. J is TRBJ2-1 and V is TRBV4-1; the D gene is possibly TRBD1 (5 bases). V lost 4 bases and J lost 1, with 11 bases in between. Germline loops: CDR1 MGHRA, CDR2 YSYEKL. The length of the CDR3 is 15 residues. The CDR3 nucleotides read TGCGCCAGCAGCCTCGACAGCGATTCCTACAATGAGCAGTTCTTC. It encodes CASSLDSDSYNEQFF.

This rearrangement joins TRBV6-6 to TRBJ1-4; D gene unclear. V was cut by 0 bases and J by 0 bases, with 14 bases left in between. Germline lookup yields CDR1 MNHNY and CDR2 SVGAGI (reference sequence). The CDR3 is 18 amino acids. The chain's CDR3 is CASSYSAGFGATNEKLFF. As DNA, the CDR3 is TGTGCCAGCAGTTACTCAGCCGGGTTCGGAGCAACTAATGAAAAACTGTTTTTT.

Of note for this clonotype: This may arise from a read error, as a much more abundant clone is one base away. This chain links TRBV24-1 with TRBJ2-3, with a weak D call TRBD1 (6 bases). V shed 7 bases and J shed 5 bases, with 18 bases lying between them. Germline assignment: CDR1 KGHDR and CDR2 SFDVKD. This CDR3 region has 15 residues. The CDR3 sequence is CATRDPPSGVDTQYF. The CDR3 DNA reads as TGTGCCACCAGGGATCCCCCCTCAGGGGTAGATACGCAGTATTTT.

This clonotype was seen many times. The rearrangement uses TRBV9 and TRBJ1-1; TRBD1 is a possible D gene (6 bases). V was pared by 3 bases and J by 6 bases, with 15 bases between. CDR1 and CDR2 from the germline V gene are SGDLS and YYNGEE. There are 14 residues in the CDR3. In DNA form, the CDR3 reads TGTGCCAGCAGCGCCGGGGACAAGGCCGCTGAAGCTTTCTTT. It translates to CASSAGDKAAEAFF.

This clonotype was detected ten times or more. The rearrangement links TRBV12-3 or TRBV12-4 to TRBJ2-3; 9 bases align to TRBD2. The CDR3 is 17 amino acids. Losses at the gene ends were 6 bases for V and 2 bases for J; bases not matched to a gene: 12. The CDR3 loop reads CASSRLSGGIITDTQYF. CDR3 in DNA: TGTGCCAGCAGCCGACTTAGCGGGGGTATAATCACAGATACGCAGTATTTT.

Ten or more counts support this clonotype. The CDR3 DNA is TGTGCCAGCAGCCCGGGACCCACCGAGCCCATGACCTACGAGCAGTACTTC. Translated, it gives CASSPGPTEPMTYEQYF. The rearrangement uses TRBV9 and TRBJ2-7; the D gene could be TRBD1 or TRBD2 (5 bases each). This CDR3 comprises 17 residues. The germline CDR1 and CDR2 sequences are SGDLS and YYNGEE. Trimming shortened V by 4 bases and J by 2 bases, and 22 bases separated the two germline ends.

V and J are TRBV5-6 and TRBJ1-3; maybe TRBD1 (6 bases). CDR1 is SGHDT and CDR2 is YYEEEE in the germline V gene. V lost 3 bases, J lost 0 bases, and 16 bases lay in between. The CDR3 is 17 residues long. CDR3 loop: CASSSATGVSSGNTIYF. The CDR3 region has the DNA TGTGCCAGCAGCTCGGCGACAGGCGTGAGCTCTGGAAACACCATATATTTT.

This clonotype has a count of ten or more. This chain uses TRBV7-3 with TRBJ1-1, with D hard to call. The CDR3 covers 15 residues. The germline V gene encodes CDR1 SGHTA and CDR2 FQGTGA. The ends were cut back, 2 bases at V and 0 bases at J, with 10 bases in the middle. CDR3 in amino acids: CASSLWRYMNTEAFF. In nucleotides, the CDR3 is TGTGCCAGCAGCTTATGGAGGTACATGAACACTGAAGCTTTCTTT.

The chain carries TRBV19 and TRBJ2-7; TRBD2 aligns across 8 bases. The CDR3 has 16 residues. The trim removed 5 bases at V and 5 bases at J, leaving 14 bases unmatched. Germline V gene sequence: CDR1 LNHDA, CDR2 SQIVND (reference sequence). The CDR3 DNA follows: TGTGCCAGTAGTCCCGAGGTAGCGGGGCCCGCCAACGAGCAGTACTTC. It specifies CASSPEVAGPANEQYF.

This clonotype was observed many times. This chain connects TRBV7-9 to TRBJ1-2; no reliable D call. CDR3 length: 12 amino acids. Germline V gene data show CDR1 as SEHNR and CDR2 as FQNEAQ (reference sequence). V was shortened by 1 base and J by 10 bases, with 10 bases between the two germline ends. The CDR3 DNA reads TGTGCCAGCAGCTTAGACCCCACGGTCTACACCTTC. Translating gives CASSLDPTVYTF.

This clonotype has more than one count but fewer than ten. This CDR3 is CASISLDTSSYNSPLHF. For the CDR3, the DNA is TGTGCCAGCATCTCCTTAGACACGAGCTCCTATAATTCACCCCTCCACTTT. The J gene is TRBJ1-6, the V gene TRBV28; D gene ambiguous. This CDR3 contains 17 residues. Trimming removed 7 bases at V and 0 bases at J, with 16 bases between. Germline CDR1 and CDR2: MDHEN and SYDVKM.

This clonotype was counted ten times or more. The chain has TRBV7-9 and TRBJ1-1; weak D call: TRBD1 (5 bases). The ends were cut back, 2 bases at V and 3 bases at J, with 19 bases in the middle. From germline, CDR1 is SEHNR and CDR2 FQNEAQ (reference sequence). The CDR3 is 17 residues long. The DNA of the CDR3 is TGTGCCAGCAGCTTACTAACCGGTCAGGGTCCATACACTGAAGCTTTCTTT. It yields the protein CASSLLTGQGPYTEAFF. The whole variable domain, remainder taken from reference TRBV7-9 and TRBJ1-1, is DTGVSQNPRHKITKRGQNVTFRCDPISEHNRLYWYRQTLGQGPEFLTYFQNEAQLEKSRLLSDRFSAERPKGSFSTLEIQRTEQGDSAMYLCASSLLTGQGPYTEAFFGQGTRLTVV.

Ten or more counts support this clonotype. The V call is TRBV29-1, the J call TRBJ2-7; D unresolved. V was clipped by 0 bases and J by 6 bases, with 12 bases between them. The CDR3 is 13 residues long. From germline, CDR1 is SQVTM and CDR2 ANQGSEA. The CDR3 sequence: CSVEDGLLSEQYF. For the CDR3, the DNA is TGCAGCGTTGAAGACGGCCTCCTAAGCGAGCAGTACTTC.

Notes on this clonotype: A much larger clone is a single base away; this may be a read error. This chain links TRBV3-1 with TRBJ1-1; D may be TRBD1 (5 bases). There are 12 residues in the CDR3. The germline CDR1 and CDR2 sequences are LGHDT and YNNKEL (reference sequence). CDR3 coding DNA: TGTGCCAGCTGCCATGGGGGGGCTGAAGCTTTCTTT. It yields the protein CASCHGGAEAFF. The full variable domain, its missing parts supplied by reference TRBV3-1 and TRBJ1-1, is DTAVSQTPKYLVTQMGNDKSIKCEQNLGHDTMYWYKQDSKKFLKIMFSYNNKELIINETVPNRFSPKSPDKAHLNLHINSLELGDSAVYFCASCHGGAEAFFGQGTRLTVV.

In its sample, this clonotype was seen many times. The chain is built from TRBV5-1 and TRBJ2-5, with a tentative D call TRBD1 (6 bases). The germline CDR1 and CDR2 sequences are SGHRS and YFSETQ. V was shortened by 1 base and J by 2 bases, with 12 bases between the two germline ends. This CDR3 is 15 amino acids long. CDR3 coding DNA: TGCGCCAGCAGCTTGTCACAGGGTTGGCAAGAGACCCAGTACTTC. Translating gives CASSLSQGWQETQYF.

This clonotype was recorded once. This chain connects TRBV20-1 to TRBJ2-3; 12 bases fit TRBD2. Per germline, CDR1 DFQATT and CDR2 SNEGSKA (reference sequence). Trimming cost V 0 bases and J 1 base; bases outside gene matches: 23. This CDR3 has 23 residues. CDR3 loop: CSARDSPGLARLLAGGRTDTQYF. In nucleotides, the CDR3 is TGCAGTGCTAGAGATTCTCCGGGACTGGCTCGATTACTAGCGGGAGGACGCACAGATACGCAGTATTTT.

This sequence joins TRBV30 and TRBJ1-3; D unresolved. This CDR3 has 12 amino acids. Germline V gene lookup returns CDR1 GTSNPN and CDR2 SVGIG (reference sequence). V gave up 5 bases and J gave up 2 bases, with 7 bases separating them. DNA of the CDR3: TGTGCCTGGGGATCCACTGGAAACACCATATATTTT. Residues: CAWGSTGNTIYF.

As regards this clonotype: Here the CDR3 omits its conserved ending phenylalanine or tryptophan, so a read error is the likely source. V is TRBV7-9 and J is TRBJ2-7; no clear D. Germline CDR1 and CDR2: SEHNR and FQNEAQ (reference sequence). CDR3 length: 14 residues. V was cut by 6 bases and J by 0 bases, with 12 bases left in between. The CDR3 coding sequence is TGTGCCAGCAGGCCTCAGGAACGCTCCTACGAGCAGTACTCC. Amino acid sequence: CASRPQERSYEQYS.

This clonotype occurred many times. The chain has TRBV5-5 and TRBJ2-3, with TRBD2 identical over 12 bases. The CDR3 totals 16 residues. Germline CDR1 is SGHKS and CDR2 is YYEKEE (reference sequence). V trimming: 0 bases; J trimming: 4 bases; junction bases outside the gene matches: 3. The CDR3 region has the DNA TGTGCCAGCAGCTTGGACTGGACTAGCGGGGCAGATACGCAGTATTTT. It encodes CASSLDWTSGADTQYF.

About this clonotype itself: Given the absence of the conserved phenylalanine or tryptophan at the CDR3 end, a read error is likely. DNA of the CDR3: TGTGCCAGCAGCGGTGCCCGGGAGACCCAGTACCTC. Translation: CASSGARETQYL. The V and J genes are TRBV7-9 and TRBJ2-5; D not resolved. The CDR3 runs 12 residues. V was shortened by 5 bases and J by 5 bases, with 9 bases between the two germline ends. Germline values: CDR1 SEHNR, CDR2 FQNEAQ (reference sequence).